This T cell receptor (beta chain) came from a study of cytomegalovirus exposure and HLA in healthy donors. The study, taken as a whole, reports: A missense variant in DCLRE1C was later tied to TCR beta V- and J-gene trimming.

Concerning this clone itself: Its antigen is unidentified.

Primers: 60 Vbeta forward and 13 Jbeta reverse. Data came from immunoSEQ multiplex PCR; TCRdb stores just in-frame clones and leaves some out. The sample has about 100,000 clones, approximately 79% seen once. The V segment lost 8 bases and the J segment 6 bases; nucleotides outside the gene matches: 9. The germline CDR1 and CDR2 sequences are MNHNS and SASEGT. CDR3 size: 14 residues. The specimen sequenced was PBMCs. This TCR was recovered from a woman between 35 and 50 years old in good health and CMV-seronegative. This chain joins TRBV6-1 and TRBJ2-3; the match to TRBD2 covers 9 bases. CDR3 bases: TGTGCCAGCGTAGGGCGGGGGGGCCTTGATACGCAGTATTTT. Translated: CASVGRGGLDTQYF.